This T cell receptor beta chain was retrieved from a study of blood T cell repertoires in COVID-19. Study at large: Samples representing acute and convalescent COVID-19 were sourced from the United States, Italy and Spain. The analysed material was cDNA or gDNA that came from T cells, B-cell-depleted T cells, or PBMCs.

The junction had 11 bases not matched to a gene; V was cut back by 2 bases and J by 4 bases. Germline V gene data show CDR1 as KGHSH and CDR2 as LQKENI. This CDR3 contains 18 residues. Original analysis: Amplified reference gene primers provided the basis for estimating nucleated cell counts. Measured with immunoSEQ multiplex PCR; TCRdb has only the in-frame clones, and not every one. V, J and clone size are taken as reported in that table, and D and trimming were inferred from the DNA itself. Here the sample spans more than 70,000 clones, about nine tenths being singletons. This sequence joins TRBV18 and TRBJ2-5, with TRBD2 identical over 12 bases. The TCR originated in a woman between 50 and 59 years old with active or convalescent COVID-19. The sequenced material came from peripheral blood. The CDR3 DNA is TGTGCCAGCTCACCAAGCTTGACTAGCGGGGGATTGGGAGAGACCCAGTACTTC. The encoded protein is CASSPSLTSGGLGETQYF. The complete variable domain, with remaining parts taken from reference TRBV18 and TRBJ2-5, reads NAGVMQNPRHLVRRRGQEARLRCSPMKGHSHVYWYRQLPEEGLKFMVYLQKENIIDESGMPKERFSAEFPKEGPSILRIQQVVRGDSAAYFCASSPSLTSGGLGETQYFGPGTRLLVL.